These 24 T cell receptor beta chains were sequenced from one sample in a study of blood T cell repertoires in COVID-19. Repertoires were generated with immunoSEQ multiplex PCR, while TCRdb's copy carries only in-frame clones and drops some. The sample has approximately 230,000 clones; approximately 90% are singletons. The sequenced sample consisted of peripheral blood. The receptors stem from a woman aged 25 to 39 with COVID-19, enrolled during active disease.

The rearrangement joins TRBV5-1 to TRBJ2-7; D might be TRBD1 (5 bases). The CDR3 totals 15 residues. Deletions cut 1 base from V and 2 bases from J, with 13 bases between. Germline values: CDR1 SGHRS, CDR2 YFSETQ. The CDR3 reads CASSLSQGPAYEQYV. CDR3 in DNA: TGCGCCAGCAGCTTGTCCCAGGGCCCTGCCTACGAGCAGTACGTC.

This chain links TRBV9 with TRBJ2-5; 10 nucleotides agree with TRBD1. Losses at the gene ends were 3 bases for V and 5 bases for J; bases not matched to a gene: 10. Germline V gives CDR1 SGDLS, CDR2 YYNGEE. The CDR3 is made up of 16 amino acids. The CDR3 spells CASSAGSDRGKETQYF. As DNA, the CDR3 is TGTGCCAGCAGCGCTGGCTCGGACAGGGGGAAGGAGACCCAGTACTTC. Variable domain in full (rest from reference TRBV9 and TRBJ2-5): DSGVTQTPKHLITATGQRVTLRCSPRSGDLSVYWYQQSLDQGLQFLIQYYNGEERAKGNILERFSAQQFPDLHSELNLSSLELGDSALYFCASSAGSDRGKETQYFGPGTRLLVL.

The rearrangement uses TRBV11-3 and TRBJ1-1, with TRBD1 as a possible D gene (5 bases). Germline assignment: CDR1 SGHNT and CDR2 YENEEA. V was pared by 5 bases and J by 1 base, with 11 bases between. The CDR3 contains 14 residues. The CDR3 sequence is CASSPRQTNTEAFF. CDR3 DNA: TGTGCCAGCAGCCCGAGACAGACGAACACTGAAGCTTTCTTT.

The V call is TRBV2, the J call TRBJ1-2; 7 bases are a match to TRBD1. CDR1 SNHLY and CDR2 FYNNEI come from the germline V gene. This CDR3 comprises 16 residues. V was clipped by 7 bases and J by 5 bases; unmatched bases: 16. CDR3 bases: TGTGCCAGCATTAGGGGACGGGGCCAGGGGGGATATGGCTACACCTTC. Protein: CASIRGRGQGGYGYTF. Variable domain in full (rest from reference TRBV2 and TRBJ1-2): EPEVTQTPSHQVTQMGQEVILRCVPISNHLYFYWYRQILGQKVEFLVSFYNNEISEKSEIFDDQFSVERPDGSNFTLKIRSTKLEDSAMYFCASIRGRGQGGYGYTFGSGTRLTVV.

The V gene is TRBV7-8, the J gene TRBJ2-3; 7 positions agree with TRBD2. V lost 0 bases to trimming and J lost 2 bases; unmatched junction nucleotides: 5. Germline V gene data show CDR1 as SGHVS and CDR2 as FQNEAQ. The CDR3 is 16 amino acids. In DNA, the CDR3 is TGTGCCAGCAGCTTAGCTGCGGGGGAGTACACAGATACGCAGTATTTT. Translation gives CASSLAAGEYTDTQYF.

The chain couples TRBV7-2 to TRBJ2-1; 12 nucleotides agree with TRBD2. The CDR3 sequence is 16 residues long. Germline CDR1 and CDR2: SGHTA and FQGNSA. J was trimmed by 4 bases and V by 5 bases; bases with no gene match: 6. CDR3 amino acids: CASSGLGLAGYNEQFF. The CDR3 nucleotides are TGTGCCAGCAGCGGGCTGGGACTAGCGGGTTACAATGAGCAGTTCTTC.

The V call is TRBV19, the J call TRBJ2-3; 7 bases match TRBD2. This CDR3 is 16 amino acids long. Per the germline V gene, CDR1 is LNHDA and CDR2 is SQIVND (reference sequence). V was clipped by 3 bases and J by 3 bases; unmatched bases: 9. DNA of the CDR3: TGTGCCAGTAGTATGGGGGGGGAGGGCCTTACAGATACGCAGTATTTT. Protein sequence: CASSMGGEGLTDTQYF. Based on the CDR3 plus reference TRBV19 and TRBJ2-3, the full variable domain is DGGITQSPKYLFRKEGQNVTLSCEQNLNHDAMYWYRQDPGQGLRLIYYSQIVNDFQKGDIAEGYSVSREKKESFPLTVTSAQKNPTAFYLCASSMGGEGLTDTQYFGPGTRLTVL.

The table lists this clone with a few counts. The rearrangement uses TRBV29-1 and TRBJ2-7; D might be TRBD1 (5 bases). Germline CDR1 SQVTM, CDR2 ANQGSEA. This CDR3 has 12 amino acids. V shed 4 bases and J shed 2 bases, with 9 bases lying between them. The CDR3 region is CSVVTAAYEQYF. The CDR3 DNA is TGCAGCGTTGTGACAGCAGCCTACGAGCAGTACTTC.

The chain has TRBV10-1 and TRBJ2-1; a weak D match, TRBD2 (5 bases). This CDR3 spans 16 amino acids. V gave up 0 bases and J gave up 3 bases, with 12 bases separating them. Germline CDR1 reads WNHNN; CDR2 reads SYGVQD (reference sequence). The CDR3 protein is CASSESSGSGYNEQFF. CDR3 in DNA: TGCGCCAGCAGTGAGTCGTCGGGCAGCGGCTACAATGAGCAGTTCTTC.

The CDR3 region is CASSLAGTTNYGYTF. Written as DNA, the CDR3 is TGTGCCAGCAGCTTAGCAGGGACTACTAACTATGGCTACACCTTC. The rearrangement joins TRBV7-9 to TRBJ1-2; weak D call: TRBD1 (5 bases). From germline, CDR1 is SEHNR and CDR2 FQNEAQ (reference sequence). The CDR3 contains 15 residues. Trimming pared 0 bases from V and 0 bases from J, leaving 8 bases between.

The V gene is TRBV5-4, the J gene TRBJ1-1; 8 bases line up with TRBD1. The CDR3 is made up of 14 amino acids. Germline CDR1 and CDR2: SGHNT and YYREEE (reference sequence). V lost 5 bases, J lost 5 bases, and 8 bases stayed unmatched. The CDR3 DNA reads TGTGCCAGCAGTCGAATACAGGGGGGGACTGAAGCTTTCTTT. It yields the protein CASSRIQGGTEAFF. The entire variable domain, with the rest obtained from reference TRBV5-4 and TRBJ1-1, is as follows: ETGVTQSPTHLIKTRGQQVTLRCSSQSGHNTVSWYQQALGQGPQFIFQYYREEENGRGNFPPRFSGLQFPNYSSELNVNALELDDSALYLCASSRIQGGTEAFFGQGTRLTVV.

The gene calls are TRBV6-5 and TRBJ2-1; 8 positions agree with TRBD1. This CDR3 has 15 amino acids. Unmatched junction bases numbered 4, after V lost 6 bases and J lost 0 bases. Germline-derived CDR1 and CDR2 are MNHEY and SVGAGI. Written as DNA, the CDR3 is TGTGCCAGCAGGGAGGACAGGGACTCCTACAATGAGCAGTTCTTC. It specifies CASREDRDSYNEQFF.

V gene TRBV30 combines with J gene TRBJ1-4, with TRBD1 identical over 9 bases. V lost 5 bases, J lost 4 bases, and 8 bases stayed unmatched. CDR3 length equals 15 residues. Germline V CDR1 and CDR2: GTSNPN, SVGIG (reference sequence). CDR3 in DNA: TGTGCCTGGGGCCACGGACAGGGGCATAATGAAAAACTGTTTTTT. Its protein is CAWGHGQGHNEKLFF.

This sequence joins TRBV11-3 and TRBJ2-1; a weak D match, TRBD1 (5 bases). CDR1 and CDR2 from the germline V gene are SGHNT and YENEEA. The CDR3 contains 15 residues. Trimming pared 0 bases from V and 12 bases from J, leaving 18 bases between. CDR3 in amino acids: CASSLERGYLGRQFF. The CDR3 DNA follows: TGTGCCAGCAGCTTAGAAAGGGGCTACCTGGGCCGGCAGTTCTTC.

The chain recombines TRBV19 with TRBJ1-4, with TRBD1 as a possible D gene (6 bases). V was trimmed by 4 bases and J by 8 bases, leaving 20 bases between them. The CDR3 extends over 16 amino acids. Germline CDR1 LNHDA, CDR2 SQIVND (reference sequence). CDR3 nucleotide sequence: TGTGCCAGTAGTACCCCCGGGGGGCGGAGTGGAGAAAAACTGTTTTTT. This sequence encodes CASSTPGGRSGEKLFF.

The table lists this clone with many counts. This chain links TRBV30 with TRBJ2-1, with TRBD1 identical over 10 bases. J lost 3 bases, V lost 0 bases, and 2 bases had no gene match. Germline V gene data show CDR1 as GTSNPN and CDR2 as SVGIG (reference sequence). This CDR3 is 15 amino acids long. The CDR3 bases are TGTGCCTGGAGTGTCAGGACAGGGGGCTACAATGAGCAGTTCTTC. Protein product: CAWSVRTGGYNEQFF.

The chain has TRBV19 and TRBJ2-2; tentative D call: TRBD2 (6 bases). V was trimmed by 1 base and J by 6 bases, leaving 9 bases between them. The CDR3 is made up of 14 amino acids. Germline V lookup: CDR1 LNHDA, CDR2 SQIVND (reference sequence). CDR3 protein: CASSIVGGSGELFF. DNA for the CDR3: TGTGCCAGTAGTATAGTTGGGGGGTCCGGGGAGCTGTTTTTT.

This chain joins TRBV6-5 and TRBJ2-3, with 7 bases lining up with TRBD2. Germline V lookup: CDR1 MNHEY, CDR2 SVGAGI. V shed 6 bases and J 0 bases; nucleotides not matched to a gene: 3. The CDR3 has 14 amino acids. CDR3 nucleotides: TGTGCCAGCAGACCGGGACTAAGCACAGATACGCAGTATTTT. Protein product: CASRPGLSTDTQYF.

The V and J genes are TRBV2 and TRBJ1-5; D uncertain. Germline V CDR1 and CDR2: SNHLY, FYNNEI. The CDR3 is 15 amino acids. Trimming left V 3 bases short and J 0 bases short, with 9 bases between. Written as DNA, the CDR3 is TGTGCCAGCAGTGACCGGCGGTATAGCAATCAGCCCCAGCATTTT. Encoded protein: CASSDRRYSNQPQHF.

The chain has TRBV4-1 and TRBJ2-1; TRBD2 aligns across 15 bases. The CDR3 has 16 residues. The V segment lost 1 base and the J segment 10 bases; nucleotides outside the gene matches: 5. Germline V CDR1 and CDR2: MGHRA, YSYEKL. This CDR3 is CASSQVGLAGGKEQFF. The CDR3 bases are TGCGCCAGCAGCCAAGTTGGACTAGCGGGGGGGAAAGAGCAGTTCTTC.

The gene calls are TRBV6-2 or TRBV6-3 and TRBJ2-3; 8 bases map to TRBD1. V lost 6 bases to trimming and J lost 0 bases; unmatched junction nucleotides: 5. This CDR3 has 15 residues. Per germline, CDR1 MNHEY and CDR2 SVGEGT. CDR3 sequence (DNA): TGTGCCAGCAGCTTACAGGGGGTGAGCACAGATACGCAGTATTTT. Amino acids: CASSLQGVSTDTQYF.

Turning to this clone: One end of the junction does not line up with germline, which may come from a read error. This chain links TRBV7-7 with TRBJ2-2; maybe TRBD2 (6 bases). This CDR3 region has 16 residues. Germline V lookup: CDR1 SSHAT, CDR2 FNYEAQ (reference sequence). The CDR3 reads CASSLAPGEVTGELFF. In nucleotides, the CDR3 is TGTGCTAGCAGCTTAGCGCCTGGGGAGGTCACCGGGGAGCTGTTTTTT.

The chain uses TRBV19 and TRBJ2-6; D might be TRBD1 (6 bases). Germline V gene sequence: CDR1 LNHDA, CDR2 SQIVND (reference sequence). The CDR3 has 17 residues. V was pared by 7 bases and J by 0 bases, with 16 bases between. CDR3 in amino acids: CASTPQGAHSGANVLTF. The DNA for the CDR3 is TGTGCCAGTACCCCACAGGGTGCCCACTCTGGGGCCAACGTCCTGACTTTC. Full variable domain (rest looked up from reference TRBV19 and TRBJ2-6): DGGITQSPKYLFRKEGQNVTLSCEQNLNHDAMYWYRQDPGQGLRLIYYSQIVNDFQKGDIAEGYSVSREKKESFPLTVTSAQKNPTAFYLCASTPQGAHSGANVLTFGAGSRLTVL.

This chain uses TRBV7-2 with TRBJ1-1, with no clear D. The CDR3 is 11 residues long. The V gene's germline CDR1 is SGHTA and CDR2 FQGNSA. Between the trimmed V and J ends, which lost 5 bases and 7 bases, there was a span of 8 bases. This chain's CDR3 is CASSSQIEAFF. CDR3 bases: TGTGCCAGCAGCAGTCAGATTGAAGCTTTCTTT.